The 27 T cell receptor beta chains reported below all come from one sample, sequenced in a study of control samples from healthy donors and cancer patients. The data were produced by immunoSEQ multiplex PCR, yet TCRdb's version contains in-frame clones alone and is incomplete. This table holds roughly 51,000 clones, roughly 90% found once. Sequenced material: PBMCs. Every receptor here comes from a man aged 40-55 years with colorectal cancer.

CDR3 bases: TGCAGTGCTGGTGACAGGGGCGAGACCCAGTACTTC. It specifies CSAGDRGETQYF. The V gene is TRBV20-1, the J gene TRBJ2-5, with 8 bases lining up with TRBD1. Germline V gene data show CDR1 as DFQATT and CDR2 as SNEGSKA (reference sequence). J gave up 5 bases and V 5 bases, and 4 bases lay outside the gene matches. This CDR3 has 12 amino acids.

V gene TRBV19 combines with J gene TRBJ2-7, with D maybe TRBD2 (6 bases). In germline, CDR1 is LNHDA, CDR2 SQIVND (reference sequence). The CDR3 length is 15 residues. Trimming took off 5 bases at V and 2 bases at J, with 16 bases between the two ends. The CDR3 here is CASSSASSAPYEQYF. CDR3 DNA: TGTGCCAGTAGTTCGGCGTCTAGCGCTCCCTACGAGCAGTACTTC.

The table lists this clone with a few counts. This chain connects TRBV28 to TRBJ1-1, with TRBD1 matching over 8 bases. This CDR3 has 12 amino acids. Looked up from germline, CDR1 is MDHEN and CDR2 is SYDVKM. The V gene end was trimmed by 8 bases and the J gene end by 3 bases; junction bases not matched to a gene: 2. CDR3 sequence reads: CASLTGDTEAFF. The CDR3 nucleotides are TGTGCCAGCCTGACAGGGGACACTGAAGCTTTCTTT. Full variable domain (rest looked up from reference TRBV28 and TRBJ1-1): DVKVTQSSRYLVKRTGEKVFLECVQDMDHENMFWYRQDPGLGLRLIYFSYDVKMKEKGDIPEGYSVSREKKERFSLILESASTNQTSMYLCASLTGDTEAFFGQGTRLTVV.

The rearrangement links TRBV11-2 to TRBJ2-7; TRBD2 matches 14 bases. The junction had 10 bases not matched to a gene; V was cut back by 5 bases and J by 4 bases. Germline CDR1 and CDR2: SGHAT and FQNNGV. The CDR3 contains 17 residues. CDR3 bases: TGTGCCAGCAGCCCGGATGGGACTAGCGGGAGTAGGTACGAGCAGTACTTC. It specifies CASSPDGTSGSRYEQYF.

The chain combines TRBV4-1 with TRBJ1-1; D unclear. There are 14 residues in the CDR3. V was shortened by 2 bases and J by 8 bases, with 15 bases between the two germline ends. The germline gives CDR1 MGHRA, CDR2 YSYEKL. The CDR3 DNA is TGCGCCAGCAGCCAACTGAGCGGGCGGGAGGAAGCTTTCTTT. Translated: CASSQLSGREEAFF.

The rearrangement links TRBV5-6 to TRBJ1-5; possibly TRBD1 for D (6 bases). Trimming shortened V by 2 bases and J by 5 bases, and 14 bases separated the two germline ends. Germline V CDR1 and CDR2: SGHDT, YYEEEE. CDR3 size: 15 residues. The CDR3 region has the DNA TGTGCCAGCAGCTTACAGGGTAAGGGACATCAGCCCCAGCATTTT. Its protein is CASSLQGKGHQPQHF.

This clone was counted only a few times. V is TRBV5-6 and J is TRBJ2-7; D gene uncertain. Deletions cut 0 bases from V and 3 bases from J, with 4 bases between. This CDR3 is 12 amino acids long. CDR1 and CDR2 (germline): SGHDT, YYEEEE. The CDR3 loop is CASSLGGYEQYF. The CDR3 DNA is TGTGCCAGCAGCTTGGGTGGCTACGAGCAGTACTTC.

This clone was observed a single time. The CDR3 DNA is TGTGCCAGCAGCTTCCGGGACGGTGGTAATTCACCCCTCCACTTT. The encoded protein is CASSFRDGGNSPLHF. This chain connects TRBV7-9 to TRBJ1-6; D perhaps matches TRBD1 (5 bases). Trimming cost V 3 bases and J 6 bases, with 12 bases left between them. CDR1 SEHNR and CDR2 FQNEAQ come from the germline V gene (reference sequence). The CDR3 covers 15 residues.

Of note for this clone: Other DNA sequences in the sample encode the same CDR3. The rearrangement joins TRBV7-2 to TRBJ1-2, with D possibly TRBD1 on 5 matching bases. Trimming took off 1 base at V and 7 bases at J, with 13 bases between the two ends. The germline gives CDR1 SGHTA, CDR2 FQGNSA. CDR3 length equals 14 residues. The CDR3 coding sequence is TGTGCCAGCAGCTTAGAGGGAGGGGCGGGTGGCTACACCTTC. It specifies CASSLEGGAGGYTF.

The genes are TRBV27 and TRBJ1-4; 10 positions agree with TRBD1. Germline-derived CDR1 and CDR2 are MNHEY and SMNVEV (reference sequence). CDR3 size: 14 residues. Trimming at V came to 7 bases and at J to 4 bases, leaving 3 bases not matched to a gene. CDR3 coding DNA: TGTGCCAGCACTCGGACAGGGGGTAATGAAAAACTGTTTTTT. Its translation: CASTRTGGNEKLFF.

The gene calls are TRBV7-2 and TRBJ2-5; TRBD1 might be the D (5 bases). The length of the CDR3 is 14 residues. Deletions cut 5 bases from V and 3 bases from J, with 13 bases between. Germline CDR1 and CDR2: SGHTA and FQGNSA. The CDR3 nucleotides are TGTGCCAGCAGCCCAGGGTTTTCGAAAGAGACCCAGTACTTC. Translation: CASSPGFSKETQYF.

This rearrangement joins TRBV7-2 to TRBJ2-5; 7 positions agree with TRBD1. J lost 3 bases, V lost 0 bases, and 4 bases had no gene match. This CDR3 has 15 residues. CDR1 and CDR2 from the germline V gene are SGHTA and FQGNSA. The DNA for the CDR3 is TGTGCCAGCAGCTTAGCCCCCGGGACAGAAGAGACCCAGTACTTC. This encodes CASSLAPGTEETQYF.

The chain combines TRBV6-1 with TRBJ1-3; tentative D call: TRBD1 (6 bases). The V gene's germline CDR1 is MNHNS and CDR2 SASEGT. V gave up 4 bases and J gave up 2 bases, with 15 bases separating them. The CDR3 covers 16 residues. CDR3 protein: CASSVSGTRTGNTIYF. The CDR3 region has the DNA TGTGCCAGCAGTGTTTCCGGGACACGCACTGGAAACACCATATATTTT.

This sequence joins TRBV30 and TRBJ2-7; maybe TRBD1 (5 bases). The CDR3 has 13 residues. Germline CDR1 and CDR2: GTSNPN and SVGIG (reference sequence). Trimming removed 2 bases from V and 4 bases from J, with 12 bases in between. CDR3 DNA sequence: TGTGCCTGGAGTAAGGGGATGATATACGAGCAGTACTTC. Protein: CAWSKGMIYEQYF.

The sample holds one count of this clone. The chain couples TRBV12-5 to TRBJ1-1; D ambiguous. The V end was cut by 6 bases, the J end by 4 bases, with 12 bases between. The CDR3 is made up of 13 amino acids. From germline, CDR1 is LGHNT and CDR2 FRNRAP. The CDR3 DNA is TGTGCTAGTGGCTTGACGGTGGGCACTGAAGCTTTCTTT. Protein product: CASGLTVGTEAFF.

The chain recombines TRBV9 with TRBJ1-3; D unresolved. Germline CDR1 and CDR2: SGDLS and YYNGEE. The CDR3 has 15 amino acids. The germline V and J ends were trimmed by 0 bases and 3 bases, with 10 bases remaining between them. The CDR3 region is CASSVGSGYGNTIYF. CDR3 bases: TGTGCCAGCAGCGTAGGATCCGGGTATGGAAACACCATATATTTT.

The chain couples TRBV11-3 to TRBJ2-7; D is uncertain. The CDR3 runs to 12 residues. V lost 1 base and J 0 bases, leaving 1 base between the germline ends. Germline V gene data show CDR1 as SGHNT and CDR2 as YENEEA. CDR3 in DNA: TGTGCCAGCAGCTTAGCCTCCTACGAGCAGTACTTC. Encoded protein: CASSLASYEQYF. The variable domain in full, completed from reference TRBV11-3 and TRBJ2-7, reads EAGVVQSPRYKIIEKKQPVAFWCNPISGHNTLYWYLQNLGQGPELLIRYENEEAVDDSQLPKDRFSAERLKGVDSTLKIQPAELGDSAVYLCASSLASYEQYFGPGTRLTVT.

This rearrangement joins TRBV5-1 to TRBJ2-2, with 7 positions matching TRBD2. The CDR3 runs 17 residues. Germline V lookup: CDR1 SGHRS, CDR2 YFSETQ. V shed 6 bases and J 2 bases; nucleotides not matched to a gene: 13. The CDR3 protein is CASTFSRASGNTGELFF. The CDR3 DNA is TGCGCCAGCACCTTCTCCCGGGCTAGCGGTAACACCGGGGAGCTGTTTTTT.

The chain recombines TRBV6-5 with TRBJ1-4, with D possibly being TRBD1 (5 bases). The CDR3 sequence is 13 residues long. Looked up from germline, CDR1 is MNHEY and CDR2 is SVGAGI. The V end was cut by 6 bases, the J end by 1 base, with 6 bases between. The CDR3 region has the DNA TGTGCCAGCAGGGGGGGAACTAATGAAAAACTGTTTTTT. It is translated as CASRGGTNEKLFF.

This sequence joins TRBV11-2 and TRBJ2-7, with D unclear. The V gene lost 2 bases and the J gene lost 0 bases, with 11 bases spanning the gap. Germline CDR1 and CDR2: SGHAT and FQNNGV. The CDR3 is 15 residues long. The CDR3 sequence: CASSLSAARSYEQYF. DNA of the CDR3: TGTGCCAGCAGCTTATCGGCGGCCCGCTCCTACGAGCAGTACTTC.

The rearrangement links TRBV7-2 to TRBJ2-7, with D maybe TRBD1 (5 bases). Trimming shortened V by 5 bases and J by 3 bases, and 17 bases separated the two germline ends. CDR1 SGHTA and CDR2 FQGNSA come from the germline V gene. The CDR3 consists of 15 residues. CDR3 in amino acids: CASSLGARSVYEQYF. The CDR3 DNA follows: TGTGCCAGCAGCCTTGGGGCCCGATCAGTCTACGAGCAGTACTTC.

The rearrangement joins TRBV19 to TRBJ1-1; D is unclear. The CDR3 loop spans 13 amino acids. CDR1 and CDR2 from the germline V gene are LNHDA and SQIVND (reference sequence). The V gene lost 0 bases and the J gene lost 1 base, with 3 bases spanning the gap. This chain's CDR3 is CASSIERNTEAFF. Written as DNA, the CDR3 is TGTGCCAGTAGTATAGAACGGAACACTGAAGCTTTCTTT.

In its sample, this clone was seen once. The chain combines TRBV14 with TRBJ1-6, with a tentative D call TRBD1 (5 bases). Trimming removed 4 bases at V and 11 bases at J, with 12 bases between. This CDR3 is 13 amino acids long. Looked up from germline, CDR1 is SGHDN and CDR2 is FVKESK. CDR3 residues: CASSPTALAPLHF. The CDR3 DNA reads as TGTGCCAGCAGCCCGACAGCGCTAGCACCCCTCCACTTT.

The DNA of the CDR3 is TGTGCCTGGAGTTTACGGCTCAACGAGCAGTACTTC. As protein: CAWSLRLNEQYF. The genes are TRBV30 and TRBJ2-7; D not resolved. V was shortened by 2 bases and J by 5 bases, with 10 bases between the two germline ends. Germline lookup yields CDR1 GTSNPN and CDR2 SVGIG (reference sequence). CDR3 length: 12 residues.

The rearrangement joins TRBV6-5 to TRBJ1-1; D uncertain. Germline CDR1 and CDR2: MNHEY and SVGAGI. Trimming took off 7 bases at V and 4 bases at J, with 19 bases between the two ends. This CDR3 is 15 amino acids long. In DNA form, the CDR3 reads TGTGCCAGCATTTCCCTAAGGAGCAGAGGCACTGAAGCTTTCTTT. Translated: CASISLRSRGTEAFF.

This chain joins TRBV7-2 and TRBJ2-6; either TRBD1 or TRBD2 may supply D (5 bases each). The V end was cut by 2 bases, the J end by 2 bases, with 13 bases between. This CDR3 comprises 17 residues. The germline CDR1 and CDR2 sequences are SGHTA and FQGNSA. CDR3 region: CASSLMWGRAGANVLTF. The CDR3 region has the DNA TGTGCCAGCAGCTTAATGTGGGGGAGAGCTGGGGCCAACGTCCTGACTTTC. Looking up the rest from reference TRBV7-2 and TRBJ2-6 gives the full variable domain: GAGVSQSPSNKVTEKGKDVELRCDPISGHTALYWYRQSLGQGLEFLIYFQGNSAPDKSGLPSDRFSAERTGGSVSTLTIQRTQQEDSAVYLCASSLMWGRAGANVLTFGAGSRLTVL.

The rearrangement links TRBV5-5 to TRBJ1-5; D might be TRBD1 (5 bases). Germline assignment: CDR1 SGHKS and CDR2 YYEKEE (reference sequence). With 0 bases removed from V and 4 bases from J, the gap between germline ends came to 11 bases. The CDR3 is 15 amino acids. CDR3 sequence (DNA): TGTGCCAGCAGCTTGGCCCCGGGGGATAATCAGCCCCAGCATTTT. Its translation is CASSLAPGDNQPQHF. The full variable domain, its missing parts supplied by reference TRBV5-5 and TRBJ1-5, is DAGVTQSPTHLIKTRGQQVTLRCSPISGHKSVSWYQQVLGQGPQFIFQYYEKEERGRGNFPDRFSARQFPNYSSELNVNALLLGDSALYLCASSLAPGDNQPQHFGDGTRLSIL.